This record concerns one TCR beta chain sequence. Its cognate antigen is unknown. The data were obtained in a study of T-cell reconstitution after alpha-beta-depleted transplantation in children. This CDR3 has 16 residues. The V and J ends lost 3 bases and 7 bases, in that order; junction bases with no gene match: 9. Germline values: CDR1 WNHNN, CDR2 SYGVQD (reference sequence). Preparation of the TCRbeta library was carried out with unique molecular identifiers. Via MiXCR, TCRdb re-called the PCR reads, giving one row per CDR3 protein. The table records about 830,000 distinct CDR3 sequences, less than 20% of them present only once. Findings and limits, study-wide: Expanded clones from the graft, numbering several hundred, reportedly supplied alpha-beta T cells about two months after transplant.

The chain couples TRBV10-1 to TRBJ2-1; 10 nucleotides line up with TRBD2. The material was PBMCs, mostly from graft donor cells, obtained 360 days after TCRalphabeta/CD19-depleted stem cell transplant. The origin of this receptor is a male patient under 18 who had a stem cell transplant for acute lymphoblastic leukemia, so the T cells may come from the graft donor. Written as DNA, the CDR3 is TGCGCCAGCAGTGATCAGTCTAGCGGGAGAAGGAATGAGCAGTTCTTC. Encoded protein: CASSDQSSGRRNEQFF.